The 13 T cell receptor beta chains below were found in one sample sequenced in a study of molecular identifiers for immune sequencing clone quantification. TCRdb itself ran the PCR reads through MiXCR, one entry per CDR3 protein. The repertoire holds tens of thousands of distinct CDR3 sequences, with around a sixth as singletons. Sample: naive CD8+ T cells from blood, with Jurkat cell RNA spiked in. The sample's subset: FACS-sorted CD8+CD4-CCR7+CD45RA+ naive T cells. These receptor sequences come from a human donor in good health. Some libraries in this study had Jurkat cell RNA spiked in.

This clonotype was found many times. This rearrangement joins TRBV6-6 to TRBJ2-4; 7 positions agree with TRBD2. From germline, CDR1 is MNHNY and CDR2 SVGAGI (reference sequence). V was clipped by 1 base and J by 2 bases; unmatched bases: 11. The CDR3 consists of 18 residues. The CDR3 here is CASSYLNGGSDPKNIQYF. The CDR3 DNA reads TGTGCCAGCAGTTACTTGAATGGCGGGAGCGATCCCAAAAACATTCAGTACTTC.

This clonotype was seen many times. The chain joins TRBV5-4 to TRBJ2-7; 10 bases agree with TRBD2. The germline gives CDR1 SGHNT, CDR2 YYREEE (reference sequence). V shed 4 bases and J 0 bases; nucleotides not matched to a gene: 4. The CDR3 has 15 residues. CDR3 in amino acids: CASSPGLADSYEQYF. CDR3 bases: TGTGCCAGCAGCCCAGGACTAGCGGACTCCTACGAGCAGTACTTC.

This clonotype showed up many times. The V gene is TRBV4-3, the J gene TRBJ2-3; TRBD2 agrees at 10 bases. V lost 4 bases, J lost 3 bases, and 7 bases stayed unmatched. There are 16 residues in the CDR3. Germline V lookup: CDR1 LGHNA, CDR2 YSLEER. CDR3 protein: CASSPGETSGTDTQYF. The CDR3 DNA sequence: TGCGCCAGCAGCCCGGGGGAGACTAGCGGGACAGATACGCAGTATTTT.

This clonotype came up many times. One end of the junction varies from germline; a read error may be responsible. The J gene is TRBJ2-7, the V gene TRBV29-1; D assignment may be TRBD1 or TRBD2 (6 bases each). This CDR3 comprises 14 residues. The germline V gene has CDR1 SQVTM and CDR2 ANQGSEA. The CDR3 bases are TGCAGCGTTCAAGATCGGGGGCACTCCTACGAGCAGTACTTC. Its protein is CSVQDRGHSYEQYF.

At least ten counts were recorded for this clonotype. The V and J genes are TRBV11-2 and TRBJ1-5, with D perhaps TRBD1 (6 bases). This CDR3 is 14 amino acids long. Germline V gene sequence: CDR1 SGHAT, CDR2 FQNNGV. V shed 5 bases and J shed 6 bases, with 14 bases lying between them. CDR3 sequence (DNA): TGTGCCAGCAGCGGTACTGAGGGGGGTCAGCCCCAGCATTTT. This gives the protein CASSGTEGGQPQHF.

This clonotype was counted at least ten times. The CDR3 region is CASSLGLAADTQYF. CDR3 sequence (DNA): TGTGCCAGCAGCCTCGGACTAGCGGCAGATACGCAGTATTTT. The chain uses TRBV9 and TRBJ2-3; TRBD2 matches 10 bases. The trim removed 4 bases at V and 4 bases at J, leaving 3 bases unmatched. The germline CDR1 and CDR2 sequences are SGDLS and YYNGEE. The CDR3 contains 14 residues.

This clonotype was seen many times. The chain has TRBV12-3 or TRBV12-4 and TRBJ2-5; D may be TRBD1 (6 bases). The CDR3 sequence is 17 residues long. The V end was cut by 4 bases, the J end by 4 bases, with 22 bases between. The CDR3 spells CASSSYYRELTGETQYF. The CDR3 DNA follows: TGTGCCAGCAGTTCCTACTACAGGGAGCTTACAGGAGAGACCCAGTACTTC.

This clonotype was counted at least ten times. This chain joins TRBV12-3 or TRBV12-4 and TRBJ2-1; D gene uncertain. The CDR3 is made up of 14 amino acids. V shed 4 bases and J shed 3 bases, with 10 bases lying between them. CDR3 in DNA: TGTGCCAGCAGTTGGGTAGCTGGCTACAATGAGCAGTTCTTC. Protein product: CASSWVAGYNEQFF.

Ten or more counts support this clonotype. The rearrangement joins TRBV7-3 to TRBJ2-2, with D tentatively TRBD1 (5 bases). The CDR3 covers 15 residues. Germline CDR1 is SGHTA and CDR2 is FQGTGA. The V end lost 2 bases, the J end lost 3 bases, and 10 bases lay between the germline ends. CDR3 loop: CASSLSGSDTGELFF. The CDR3 DNA sequence: TGTGCCAGCAGCTTATCAGGGTCGGACACCGGGGAGCTGTTTTTT.

The sample holds many counts of this clonotype. The chain carries TRBV6-6 and TRBJ2-3, with D hard to call. This CDR3 is built from 12 residues. The germline CDR1 and CDR2 sequences are MNHNY and SVGAGI (reference sequence). Trimming pared 6 bases from V and 6 bases from J, leaving 10 bases between. The DNA of the CDR3 is TGTGCCAGCAGACCCTTTGAGGATACGCAGTATTTT. It is translated as CASRPFEDTQYF.

The V gene is TRBV24-1, the J gene TRBJ2-3, with TRBD2 matching 10 bases. The J segment lost 0 bases and the V segment lost 5 bases, leaving 4 bases of the junction unmatched. There are 16 residues in the CDR3. Germline-derived CDR1 and CDR2 are KGHDR and SFDVKD. Here the CDR3 DNA reads TGTGCCACCAGTGGTGTTAGCGGGAGGAGCACAGATACGCAGTATTTT. Its protein product is CATSGVSGRSTDTQYF.

Details on this clonotype: A much larger clone lies one base from this, so it may be a read error. The gene calls are TRBV9 and TRBJ2-7; 9 bases align to TRBD1. Germline lookup yields CDR1 SGDLS and CDR2 YYNGEE. The CDR3 totals 15 residues. The DNA of the CDR3 is TGTGTCAGCAGCCCACGGACAGGGGCGACACACGAGCAGTACTTC. This translates into CVSSPRTGATHEQYF.

A remark on this clonotype: With a much larger clone just one base away, this may be a read error. DNA for the CDR3: TGTGCCACCAGTGACAACTCACTCTGGGACACCGGGGAGCTGTCTTTT. Its protein is CATSDNSLWDTGELSF. This rearrangement joins TRBV24-1 to TRBJ2-2, with D perhaps matching TRBD1 (6 bases). Germline V CDR1 and CDR2: KGHDR, SFDVKD. This CDR3 spans 16 amino acids.